This note documents a single T cell receptor (beta chain) sequence. Its target is not known. The entry originates in a study of shared clonotypes between healthy human individuals. In the study overall: Aged 18 to 49, the donors were two women and a few men.

V shed 6 bases, J shed 7 bases, and the junction held 2 bases outside the gene matches. There are 12 residues in the CDR3. Germline V lookup: CDR1 SNHLY, CDR2 FYNNEI. General study results and limits: Represented diversity (both genetic and exposure-history) was limited by the small number of donors.

Clones were sequenced by immunoSEQ multiplex PCR, and TCRdb holds only the in-frame ones, with some missing. The sample includes approximately 2,300,000 clones, 85% to 95% of them seen just once. The TCR sequence derives from a man younger than 35 in good health. Some clones in this sample may be carry-over from other donors' samples. V usage is TRBV2 and J usage is TRBJ1-1, with TRBD1 matching 10 bases. Sample: naive CD4+ T cells from PBMCs. Subset denoted: CD45RA+ positively selected. The CDR3 sequence: CASSGQGVEAFF. CDR3 DNA sequence: TGTGCCAGCAGCGGACAGGGGGTTGAAGCTTTCTTT. Filled out from reference TRBV2 and TRBJ1-1, the complete variable domain reads EPEVTQTPSHQVTQMGQEVILRCVPISNHLYFYWYRQILGQKVEFLVSFYNNEISEKSEIFDDQFSVERPDGSNFTLKIRSTKLEDSAMYFCASSGQGVEAFFGQGTRLTVV.